Each of the 2 T cell receptor beta chains below was sequenced from the same sample in a study of memory CD4+ T cells and cytomegalovirus serostatus. Sequencing was performed with immunoSEQ multiplex PCR; in TCRdb, only in-frame clones are kept and a portion is missing. The repertoire has 50,000 to 70,000 clones, 70% to 75% of them found once; the top ten carry over 2%. Single viable CD3+CD4+CD8-CD45RO+ cells were sorted as the memory CD4+ T cells. Source material: memory CD4+ T cells from blood. These receptors originate from an adult in good health and CMV-seropositive.

The chain recombines TRBV30 with TRBJ2-1, with TRBD2 identical over 7 bases. The V segment lost 6 bases and the J segment 4 bases; nucleotides outside the gene matches: 18. The CDR3 has 17 residues. Germline values: CDR1 GTSNPN, CDR2 SVGIG (reference sequence). CDR3 sequence reads: CACLKEERGVKYNEQFF. The CDR3 region has the DNA TGTGCCTGCCTGAAAGAGGAGCGGGGTGTAAAATACAATGAGCAGTTCTTC.

The CDR3 DNA is TGTGCCAGCAGCCCCAAGGGACTAGCGGGAGAGCGGCAGTACTTC. It encodes CASSPKGLAGERQYF. The V gene is TRBV9, the J gene TRBJ2-5, with 14 bases that match TRBD2. This CDR3 is built from 15 residues. Germline V gene sequence: CDR1 SGDLS, CDR2 YYNGEE. The ends lost 4 bases at V and 11 bases at J; junction bases unmatched: 10.